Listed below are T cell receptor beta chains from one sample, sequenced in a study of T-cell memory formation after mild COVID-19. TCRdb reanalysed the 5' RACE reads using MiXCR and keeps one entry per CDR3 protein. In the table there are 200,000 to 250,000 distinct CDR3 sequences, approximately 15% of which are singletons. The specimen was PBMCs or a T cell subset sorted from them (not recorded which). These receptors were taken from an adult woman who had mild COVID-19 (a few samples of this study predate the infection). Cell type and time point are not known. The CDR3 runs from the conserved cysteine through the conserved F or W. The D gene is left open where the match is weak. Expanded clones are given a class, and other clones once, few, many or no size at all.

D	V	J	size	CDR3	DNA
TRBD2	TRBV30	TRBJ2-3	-	CAWSRGRAVDTQYF	TGTGCCTGGAGCCGCGGGAGGGCCGTAGATACGCAGTATTTT
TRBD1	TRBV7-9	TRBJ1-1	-	CASSLRQGGAEAFF	TGTGCCAGCAGCCTCAGACAGGGAGGCGCTGAAGCTTTCTTT
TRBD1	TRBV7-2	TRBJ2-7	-	CASSSKGQSGYEQYF	TGTGCCAGCAGCTCAAAGGGACAGTCTGGCTACGAGCAGTACTTC
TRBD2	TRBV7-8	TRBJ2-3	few	CASSLPLAGVYTDTQYF	TGTGCCAGCAGCTTACCACTAGCGGGGGTATACACAGATACGCAGTATTTT
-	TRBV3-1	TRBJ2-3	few	CASSQDSRGTQYF	TGTGCCAGCAGCCAAGATTCGCGGGGTACGCAGTATTTT
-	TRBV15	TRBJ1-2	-	CATIETGSDSFYGYTF	TGTGCCACCATCGAAACGGGGAGTGACAGCTTCTATGGCTACACCTTC
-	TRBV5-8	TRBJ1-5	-	CASSPGGTPNQPQHF	TGTGCCAGCAGCCCGGGGGGGACACCCAATCAGCCCCAGCATTTT
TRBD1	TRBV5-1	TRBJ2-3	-	CASGRGQGEDTQYF	TGCGCCAGCGGACGGGGACAGGGGGAGGATACGCAGTATTTT
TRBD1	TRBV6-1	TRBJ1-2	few	CASSEGQGARNGYTF	TGTGCCAGCAGTGAGGGACAGGGGGCGCGGAACGGCTACACCTTC
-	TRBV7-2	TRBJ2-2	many	CASSLTTGYTGELFF	TGTGCCAGCAGCTTAACGACAGGTTACACCGGGGAGCTGTTTTTT
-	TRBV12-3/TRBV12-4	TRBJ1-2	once	CASSGQISYGYTF	TGTGCCAGCAGTGGCCAGATTTCCTATGGCTACACCTTC
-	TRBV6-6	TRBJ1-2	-	CASSQDLYGYTF	TGTGCCAGCAGTCAGGACCTCTATGGCTACACCTTC
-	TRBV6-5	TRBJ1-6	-	CASSYESTISPLHF	TGTGCCAGCAGTTACGAGTCCACGATTTCACCCCTCCACTTT
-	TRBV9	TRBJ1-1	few	CASSKQASNTEAFF	TGTGCCAGCAGCAAACAGGCGTCGAACACTGAAGCTTTCTTT
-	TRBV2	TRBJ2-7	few	CASSDWVYEQYF	TGTGCCAGCAGTGATTGGGTTTACGAGCAGTACTTC
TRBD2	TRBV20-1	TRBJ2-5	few	CSAREVAGETQYF	TGCAGTGCTAGAGAAGTAGCGGGAGAGACCCAGTACTTC
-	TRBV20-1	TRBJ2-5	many	CSARGETQYF	TGCAGTGCTAGGGGGGAGACCCAGTACTTC
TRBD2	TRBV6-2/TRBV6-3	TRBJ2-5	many	CASRPWRGLAGRKQETQYF	TGTGCCAGCCGACCTTGGAGGGGACTAGCGGGACGGAAACAAGAGACCCAGTACTTC
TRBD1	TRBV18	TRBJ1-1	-	CASSPEGTGQGVFF	TGTGCCAGCTCACCCGAAGGGACAGGGCAGGGAGTTTTCTTT
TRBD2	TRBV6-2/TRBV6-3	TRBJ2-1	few	CASSDQTPGLAGGVHEQFF	TGTGCCAGCAGCGACCAAACTCCGGGACTAGCGGGAGGCGTACATGAGCAGTTCTTC
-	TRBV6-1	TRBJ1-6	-	CASSEHGDSPLHF	TGTGCCAGCAGTGAACATGGGGATTCACCCCTCCACTTT
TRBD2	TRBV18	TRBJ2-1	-	CASSPGLAVPSSYNEQFF	TGTGCCAGCTCACCAGGACTAGCGGTACCAAGCTCCTACAATGAGCAGTTCTTC
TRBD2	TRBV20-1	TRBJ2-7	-	CSAPTSGSYEQYF	TGCAGTGCCCCGACTAGCGGCTCCTACGAGCAGTACTTC